The entry below describes one T cell receptor (beta chain). This specimen comes from a study of T cells after posttransplantation cyclophosphamide. Cells defined as naive were viable CD3+CD4+ or CD3+CD8+ and CCR7+CD45RA+CD45RO-CD95-CD27+CD28+. This related bone marrow graft donor gave peripheral blood on the day of marrow donation. The V segment lost 3 bases and the J segment 4 bases; nucleotides outside the gene matches: 3. CDR3 size: 13 residues. Looked up from germline, CDR1 is KGHSH and CDR2 is LQKENI. Some clones are missing from TCRdb's copy, which holds only in-frame ones; the method was immunoSEQ multiplex PCR. The profile shows about 20,000 clones, nearly 99% of them singletons.

The sequence came from a man aged 35 to 55 in good health, CMV-negative, and a related stem cell transplant donor. The sequenced sample consisted of naive CD4+ T cells sorted from PBMCs. V is TRBV18 and J is TRBJ2-7, with TRBD1 matching 7 bases. CDR3 in DNA: TGTGCCAGCTCACCCGAGACAGGGTACGAGCAGTACTTC. This translates into CASSPETGYEQYF.